This TCR beta chain comes out of a study of shared clonotypes between healthy human individuals. J lost 3 bases, V lost 4 bases, and 4 bases had no gene match. Germline V gene sequence: CDR1 SEHNR, CDR2 FQNEAQ (reference sequence). CDR3 size: 15 residues. Only in-frame clones appear in the TCRdb table, and some are missing; sequencing was by immunoSEQ multiplex PCR. The sample lists 640,000 or so clones, about 78% occurring once. The V gene is TRBV7-9, the J gene TRBJ1-4; 8 bases agree with TRBD1. The sequenced sample consisted of memory CD4+ T cells sorted from blood. Subset defined: CD45RA-negative fraction. The receptor's source is a woman in her 30s in good health. CDR3 sequence (DNA): TGTGCCAGCAGCTGGACAGGGACACCTAATGAAAAACTGTTTTTT. Residues: CASSWTGTPNEKLFF.